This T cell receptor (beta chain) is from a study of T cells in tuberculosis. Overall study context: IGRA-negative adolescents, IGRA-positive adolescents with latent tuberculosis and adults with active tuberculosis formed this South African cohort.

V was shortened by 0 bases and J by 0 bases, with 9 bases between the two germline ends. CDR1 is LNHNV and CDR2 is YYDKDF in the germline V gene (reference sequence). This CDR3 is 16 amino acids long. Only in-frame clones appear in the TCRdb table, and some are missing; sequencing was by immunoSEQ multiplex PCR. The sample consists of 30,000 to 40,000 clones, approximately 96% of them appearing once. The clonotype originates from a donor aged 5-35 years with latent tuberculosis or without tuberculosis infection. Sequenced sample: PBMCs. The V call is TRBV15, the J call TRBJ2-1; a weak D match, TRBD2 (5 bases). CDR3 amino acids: CATSRDQGSSYNEQFF. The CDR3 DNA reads TGTGCCACCAGCAGAGATCAAGGGAGCTCCTACAATGAGCAGTTCTTC.